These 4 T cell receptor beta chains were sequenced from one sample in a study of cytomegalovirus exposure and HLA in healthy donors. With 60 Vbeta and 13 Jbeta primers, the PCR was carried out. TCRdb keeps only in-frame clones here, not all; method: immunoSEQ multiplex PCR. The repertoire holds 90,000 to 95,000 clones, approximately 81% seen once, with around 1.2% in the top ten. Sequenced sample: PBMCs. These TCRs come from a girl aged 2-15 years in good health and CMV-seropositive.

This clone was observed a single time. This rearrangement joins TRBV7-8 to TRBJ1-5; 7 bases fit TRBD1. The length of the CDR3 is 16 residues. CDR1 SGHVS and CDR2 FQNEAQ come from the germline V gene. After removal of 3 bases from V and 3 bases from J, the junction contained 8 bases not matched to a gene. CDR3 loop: CASSFQTGTSNQPQHF. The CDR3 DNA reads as TGTGCCAGCAGCTTCCAGACAGGGACGTCCAATCAGCCCCAGCATTTT.

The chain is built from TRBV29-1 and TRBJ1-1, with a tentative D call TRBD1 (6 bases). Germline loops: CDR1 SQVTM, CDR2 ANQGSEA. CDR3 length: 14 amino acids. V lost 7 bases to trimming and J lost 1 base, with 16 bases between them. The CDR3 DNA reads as TGCAGCGGGTCGACAGGTTTACAGAACACTGAAGCTTTCTTT. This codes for CSGSTGLQNTEAFF.

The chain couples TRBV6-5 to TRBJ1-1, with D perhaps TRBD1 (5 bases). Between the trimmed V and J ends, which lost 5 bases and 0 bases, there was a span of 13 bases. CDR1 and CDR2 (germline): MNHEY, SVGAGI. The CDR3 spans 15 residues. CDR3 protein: CASSAAGGMNTEAFF. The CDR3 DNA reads TGTGCCAGCAGTGCCGCGGGGGGGATGAACACTGAAGCTTTCTTT.

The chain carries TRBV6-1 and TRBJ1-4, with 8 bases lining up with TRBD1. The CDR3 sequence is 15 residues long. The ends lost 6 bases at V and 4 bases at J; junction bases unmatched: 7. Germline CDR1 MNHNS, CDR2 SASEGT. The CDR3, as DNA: TGTGCCAGCAGGTTAGGGACAGGTGTTAATGAAAAACTGTTTTTT. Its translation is CASRLGTGVNEKLFF.